Each of the 32 T cell receptor beta chains below was sequenced from the same sample in a study of T cell responses to AZD1222 COVID-19 vaccine. TCRdb's table, derived via immunoSEQ multiplex PCR, lists solely in-frame clones and lacks some. Of some 130,000 clones listed, approximately 91% are singletons. The sample consisted of peripheral blood, taken 28 days after the second AZD1222 dose. Receptors originate from an adult who received the AZD1222 COVID-19 vaccine.

The V and J genes are TRBV28 and TRBJ2-1; D unresolved. The CDR3 is made up of 15 amino acids. Germline loops: CDR1 MDHEN, CDR2 SYDVKM. Trimming took 2 bases from V and 7 from J, leaving 15 bases between them. The CDR3 sequence is CASSLVGLDTNEQFF. The DNA of the CDR3 is TGTGCCAGCAGTTTAGTTGGGCTAGATACAAATGAGCAGTTCTTC.

This sequence joins TRBV5-1 and TRBJ2-2; no reliable D call. The CDR3 totals 15 residues. Germline V gene lookup returns CDR1 SGHRS and CDR2 YFSETQ. V lost 2 bases to trimming and J lost 4 bases, with 12 bases between them. The CDR3 region has the DNA TGCGCCAGCAGCTTATCAGGCCGAGGCACCGGGGAGCTGTTTTTT. Translating gives CASSLSGRGTGELFF.

The chain employs TRBV21-1 and TRBJ2-2; the table's D gene call, TRBD1, was not cross checked with the DNA. TRBV21-1 corresponds to a pseudogene. The CDR3 runs 14 residues. The CDR3, as DNA: TGTGCCAGCTCACAGGGGGCCGGCACCGGGGAGCTGTTTTTT. It specifies CASSQGAGTGELFF.

The chain combines TRBV19 with TRBJ1-3; D is possibly TRBD1 (6 bases). Trimming cost V 2 bases and J 2 bases, with 16 bases left between them. Germline assignment: CDR1 LNHDA and CDR2 SQIVND (reference sequence). This CDR3 spans 17 amino acids. CDR3 sequence reads: CASSIQGTSGPGNTIYF. CDR3 bases: TGTGCCAGTAGTATACAGGGGACAAGCGGCCCTGGAAACACCATATATTTT.

V and J are TRBV28 and TRBJ2-1; 12 nucleotides match TRBD1. In germline, CDR1 is MDHEN, CDR2 SYDVKM. V shed 2 bases, J shed 6 bases, and the junction held 11 bases outside the gene matches. The CDR3 has 18 amino acids. The CDR3 DNA is TGTGCCAGCAGTTTACGTCCCGGGACAGGGGGCGCGGGCAATGAGCAGTTCTTC. Its translation: CASSLRPGTGGAGNEQFF.

This clone was recorded a few times. The gene calls are TRBV6-4 and TRBJ1-6; 9 nucleotides match TRBD1. The trim removed 3 bases at V and 6 bases at J, leaving 12 bases unmatched. The germline gives CDR1 MRHNA, CDR2 SNTAGT. The CDR3 loop spans 18 amino acids. The CDR3 coding sequence is TGTGCCAGCAGTGAATTGGGGGACAGGGTAGGATTTAATTCACCCCTCCACTTT. It codes for CASSELGDRVGFNSPLHF.

The chain uses TRBV18 and TRBJ2-7, with 7 bases matching TRBD1. The CDR3 totals 15 residues. Germline lookup yields CDR1 KGHSH and CDR2 LQKENI. The ends lost 2 bases at V and 1 base at J; junction bases unmatched: 5. The CDR3 DNA is TGTGCCAGCTCACCATTCGGGACAGAGTCCTACGAGCAGTACTTC. Amino acids: CASSPFGTESYEQYF.

The CDR3 DNA follows: TGTGCCAGCAGTGAAGCGTCGGACGAGCAGTACTTC. It is translated as CASSEASDEQYF. The chain couples TRBV2 to TRBJ2-7; D is ambiguous. Germline assignment: CDR1 SNHLY and CDR2 FYNNEI. The CDR3 consists of 12 residues. The V and J ends lost 0 bases and 5 bases respectively, with 5 bases between them.

This clone was observed once. The rearrangement joins TRBV11-2 to TRBJ2-7; D gene ambiguous. TRBJ2-5 matches the DNA end more closely, so the J call is doubtful. The germline CDR1 and CDR2 sequences are SGHAT and FQNNGV. The CDR3 loop spans 14 amino acids. The CDR3 protein is CASSLGALGQTQYF. CDR3 DNA sequence: TGTGCCAGCAGCTTAGGGGCCTTGGGTCAGACCCAGTACTTC.

The rearrangement uses TRBV7-9 and TRBJ2-7, with 9 bases identical to TRBD2. The CDR3 is 16 residues long. The V and J ends lost 0 bases and 5 bases, in that order; junction bases with no gene match: 8. Germline V gives CDR1 SEHNR, CDR2 FQNEAQ (reference sequence). Written as DNA, the CDR3 is TGTGCCAGCAGCTTAGCGCTAGCGGGAACGGGGAACGAGCAGTACTTC. Translation: CASSLALAGTGNEQYF.

The rearrangement uses TRBV14 and TRBJ1-1; unclear D gene. Germline V CDR1 and CDR2: SGHDN, FVKESK. Deletions cut 1 base from V and 6 bases from J, with 12 bases between. This CDR3 is 14 amino acids long. The CDR3 DNA follows: TGTGCCAGCAGCCAAGTGTCATCATGGGCTGAAGCTTTCTTT. Protein product: CASSQVSSWAEAFF.

The DNA for the CDR3 is TGTGCCAGCAGCTTAGACGGTCGGAGGACTAATGAAAAACTGTTTTTT. Amino acids: CASSLDGRRTNEKLFF. The chain combines TRBV7-2 with TRBJ1-4; D unresolved. This CDR3 is 16 amino acids long. Trimming shortened V by 1 base and J by 2 bases, and 11 bases separated the two germline ends. The germline CDR1 and CDR2 sequences are SGHTA and FQGNSA.

This chain connects TRBV3-1 (or the pseudogene TRBV3-2) to TRBJ2-2; tentatively, D is TRBD2 (6 bases). Germline CDR1 LGHDT, CDR2 YNNKEL (reference sequence). Deletions cut 2 bases from V and 2 bases from J, with 9 bases between. CDR3 length: 15 residues. CDR3 loop: CASSQRDFNTGELFF. The CDR3 bases are TGTGCCAGCAGCCAACGGGACTTCAACACCGGGGAGCTGTTTTTT.

The genes are TRBV5-8 and TRBJ1-4, with 9 positions matching TRBD1. Germline trimming cut 2 bases from V and 8 bases from J; bases unmatched to any gene: 7. The CDR3 runs to 15 residues. CDR1 is SGHTS and CDR2 is YDEGEE in the germline V gene. The CDR3 DNA is TGTGCCAGCAGCTTTTCCGGACAGGGGCGGGAAAAACTGTTTTTT. This gives the protein CASSFSGQGREKLFF.

V gene TRBV6-5 combines with J gene TRBJ1-1; D gene ambiguous. Germline V gives CDR1 MNHEY, CDR2 SVGAGI. Trimming removed 6 bases at V and 0 bases at J, with 11 bases between. The CDR3 is 14 amino acids. In nucleotides, the CDR3 is TGTGCCAGCAGGGGGAGGGATTTGAACACTGAAGCTTTCTTT. Amino acids: CASRGRDLNTEAFF.

The CDR3 nucleotides are TGTGCCACTCACGGTAGAGGCAATCAGCCCCAGCATTTT. This translates into CATHGRGNQPQHF. This chain joins TRBV28 and TRBJ1-5, with D unclear. V was cut by 10 bases and J by 2 bases, with 12 bases left in between. Looked up from germline, CDR1 is MDHEN and CDR2 is SYDVKM. This CDR3 contains 13 residues.

This clone appeared once. V is TRBV6-1 and J is TRBJ1-5, with TRBD1 as a possible D gene (6 bases). There are 16 residues in the CDR3. The germline V gene has CDR1 MNHNS and CDR2 SASEGT. Trimming took off 4 bases at V and 0 bases at J, with 13 bases between the two ends. The CDR3 DNA reads TGTGCCAGCAGTGTATTCAGGGGCGATAGCAATCAGCCCCAGCATTTT. Translated: CASSVFRGDSNQPQHF.

The chain carries TRBV21-1 and TRBJ2-7; the table's D gene call, TRBD1, was not cross checked with the DNA. TRBV21-1 counts as a pseudogene. The length of the CDR3 is 15 residues. This CDR3 is CASTDEDSAKYEQYF. In nucleotides, the CDR3 is TGTGCCAGCACTGACGAGGACAGCGCAAAATACGAGCAGTACTTC.

The V call is TRBV19, the J call TRBJ2-5; D is perhaps TRBD1 (6 bases). V was clipped by 5 bases and J by 5 bases, with 12 bases between them. Germline CDR1 reads LNHDA; CDR2 reads SQIVND (reference sequence). This CDR3 contains 13 residues. The CDR3 coding sequence is TGTGCCAGTAGTGTACAGGGTTGGGAGACCCAGTACTTC. Protein product: CASSVQGWETQYF.

This sequence joins TRBV11-3 and TRBJ1-1; 11 bases are shared with TRBD1. Germline CDR1 and CDR2: SGHNT and YENEEA. J was trimmed by 4 bases and V by 3 bases; bases with no gene match: 4. The CDR3 extends over 15 amino acids. This CDR3 reads CASSFSGTGGTEAFF. The CDR3 region has the DNA TGTGCCAGCAGCTTCAGCGGGACAGGGGGCACTGAAGCTTTCTTT. Full variable domain (missing parts from reference TRBV11-3 and TRBJ1-1): EAGVVQSPRYKIIEKKQPVAFWCNPISGHNTLYWYLQNLGQGPELLIRYENEEAVDDSQLPKDRFSAERLKGVDSTLKIQPAELGDSAVYLCASSFSGTGGTEAFFGQGTRLTVV.

This clone was counted only a few times. The chain carries TRBV5-6 and TRBJ2-1; unclear D gene. The CDR3 sequence is 14 residues long. Trimming shortened V by 0 bases and J by 9 bases, and 13 bases separated the two germline ends. From germline, CDR1 is SGHDT and CDR2 YYEEEE. The CDR3 region has the DNA TGTGCCAGCAGCTTGGGTCCAGCGACCGGTGAGCAGTTCTTC. Its translation is CASSLGPATGEQFF.

The CDR3 loop reads CASSNSQVGAQGKLFF. The DNA for the CDR3 is TGCGCCAGCAGCAATTCCCAAGTTGGTGCCCAGGGAAAACTGTTTTTT. The chain links TRBV5-1 to TRBJ1-4, with a possible D match to TRBD1 (5 bases). The CDR3 spans 16 residues. The germline gives CDR1 SGHRS, CDR2 YFSETQ. V shed 4 bases and J shed 10 bases, with 23 bases lying between them.

V is TRBV27 and J is TRBJ2-7, with D tentatively TRBD1 or TRBD2 (7 bases each). Germline V gene sequence: CDR1 MNHEY, CDR2 SMNVEV (reference sequence). V was cut by 3 bases and J by 7 bases, with 22 bases left in between. This CDR3 contains 16 residues. CDR3: CASSFRGGKTGTEQYF. In DNA, the CDR3 is TGTGCCAGCAGTTTCAGGGGGGGGAAGACAGGGACTGAGCAGTACTTC.

The chain recombines TRBV18 with TRBJ1-1; TRBD1 aligns across 9 bases. J lost 2 bases, V lost 8 bases, and 6 bases had no gene match. Germline CDR1 and CDR2: KGHSH and LQKENI. This CDR3 spans 14 amino acids. CDR3 nucleotide sequence: TGTGCCAGCGCGGGACAGGGAGGTAACACTGAAGCTTTCTTT. Amino acid sequence: CASAGQGGNTEAFF. The variable domain in full, with the rest retrieved from reference TRBV18 and TRBJ1-1, is NAGVMQNPRHLVRRRGQEARLRCSPMKGHSHVYWYRQLPEEGLKFMVYLQKENIIDESGMPKERFSAEFPKEGPSILRIQQVVRGDSAAYFCASAGQGGNTEAFFGQGTRLTVV.

The count of this clone is one. V and J are TRBV10-3 and TRBJ2-3; D may be TRBD1 or TRBD2 (5 bases each). The V end lost 10 bases, the J end lost 4 bases, and 15 bases lay between the germline ends. Germline V gives CDR1 ENHRY, CDR2 SYGVKD. The CDR3 consists of 13 residues. The CDR3 loop reads CATQWDPSDTQYF. DNA of the CDR3: TGTGCCACCCAATGGGACCCTTCAGATACGCAGTATTTT.

This sequence joins TRBV12-3 or TRBV12-4 and TRBJ2-3, with D unclear. The CDR3 extends over 12 amino acids. V lost 5 bases, J lost 6 bases, and 9 bases lay in between. The CDR3 region is CASSLNTDTQYF. CDR3 nucleotides: TGTGCCAGCAGTCTCAACACGGATACGCAGTATTTT.

The chain recombines TRBV21-1 with TRBJ2-7; the table's D gene call, TRBD2, was not cross checked with the DNA. TRBV21-1 is recorded as a pseudogene. The CDR3 has 12 amino acids. In nucleotides, the CDR3 is TGTGCCAGCAGCAGAGAGAACTACGAGCAGTACTTC. As protein: CASSRENYEQYF.

This rearrangement joins TRBV28 to TRBJ1-5; 7 nucleotides agree with TRBD1. Germline CDR1 reads MDHEN; CDR2 reads SYDVKM. The length of the CDR3 is 15 residues. Trimming at V came to 4 bases and at J to 4 bases, leaving 7 bases not matched to a gene. The CDR3 loop is CASSSLQGTNQPQHF. CDR3 DNA: TGTGCCAGCAGTTCCCTACAGGGGACTAATCAGCCCCAGCATTTT.

This rearrangement joins TRBV9 to TRBJ2-3; D call uncertain. From germline, CDR1 is SGDLS and CDR2 YYNGEE. Deletions cut 1 base from V and 2 bases from J, with 2 bases between. The CDR3 runs to 12 residues. DNA of the CDR3: TGTGCCAGCAGCGTACTCACAGATACGCAGTATTTT. It translates to CASSVLTDTQYF.

The gene calls are TRBV10-3 and TRBJ2-1, with 11 bases aligning to TRBD2. After removal of 4 bases from V and 3 bases from J, the junction contained 8 bases not matched to a gene. Germline V gives CDR1 ENHRY, CDR2 SYGVKD. The CDR3 totals 17 residues. CDR3 residues: CAISGNSGRAVYNEQFF. The CDR3 bases are TGTGCCATCAGTGGAAATAGCGGGAGGGCCGTCTACAATGAGCAGTTCTTC.

The rearrangement uses TRBV5-1 and TRBJ2-1, with 12 bases lining up with TRBD1. The germline V gene encodes CDR1 SGHRS and CDR2 YFSETQ. The CDR3 consists of 17 residues. J lost 6 bases, V lost 2 bases, and 9 bases had no gene match. In DNA, the CDR3 is TGCGCCAGCAGCTTCGAGCGGGACAGGGGGCCGTTCAATGAGCAGTTCTTC. This translates into CASSFERDRGPFNEQFF.

A few counts support this clone. The chain employs TRBV2 and TRBJ1-2, with D perhaps matching TRBD1 (5 bases). CDR1 is SNHLY and CDR2 is FYNNEI in the germline V gene. The V and J ends lost 7 bases and 0 bases respectively, with 15 bases between them. The CDR3 has 15 residues. CDR3 sequence reads: CASNEQGRANYGYTF. The CDR3 DNA follows: TGTGCCAGCAATGAGCAGGGCAGGGCTAACTATGGCTACACCTTC.